These 15 T cell receptor beta chains originate from one sample sequenced in a study of T cell responses to AZD1222 COVID-19 vaccine. Sequenced by immunoSEQ multiplex PCR; TCRdb stores in-frame clones only, minus some. The sample holds 90,000 to 120,000 clones, nearly 90% seen once. The source was peripheral blood, collected 28 days after the second AZD1222 dose. The receptor source for this set is an adult who received the AZD1222 COVID-19 vaccine.

This sequence joins TRBV14 and TRBJ2-3; 8 bases map to TRBD2. CDR3 size: 15 residues. CDR1 and CDR2 (germline): SGHDN, FVKESK. The V gene end was trimmed by 4 bases and the J gene end by 3 bases; junction bases not matched to a gene: 6. CDR3 DNA sequence: TGTGCCAGCAGCCGTCAGCGGGGGAGGACAGATACGCAGTATTTT. Protein sequence: CASSRQRGRTDTQYF.

The chain is built from TRBV3-1 (or the pseudogene TRBV3-2) and TRBJ1-2; 7 positions match TRBD1. Germline CDR1 reads LGHDT; CDR2 reads YNNKEL (reference sequence). This CDR3 region has 13 residues. V lost 4 bases and J lost 8; bases outside the gene matches: 7. CDR3 sequence: CASSLIGGTGYTF. CDR3 in DNA: TGTGCCAGCAGCCTAATAGGGGGCACGGGCTACACCTTC.

In nucleotides, the CDR3 is TGTGCCAGCTCACCCGAGGGGGAGCAGTTCTTC. Protein sequence: CASSPEGEQFF. The gene calls are TRBV18 and TRBJ2-1, with D perhaps assigned TRBD1 or TRBD2 (5 bases each). Trimming pared 3 bases from V and 10 bases from J, leaving 7 bases between. CDR3 length: 11 amino acids. From germline, CDR1 is KGHSH and CDR2 LQKENI.

This clone has a single count. Within the sample, other DNA sequences also encode this same CDR3. This chain connects TRBV11-2 to TRBJ1-5, with D possibly matching TRBD1 (5 bases). The V end lost 3 bases, the J end lost 2 bases, and 8 bases lay between the germline ends. This CDR3 has 14 amino acids. Germline V gives CDR1 SGHAT, CDR2 FQNNGV. The CDR3 region is CASSLGGGNQPQHF. In nucleotides, the CDR3 is TGTGCCAGCAGCTTGGGGGGGGGCAATCAGCCCCAGCATTTT.

V usage is TRBV27 and J usage is TRBJ1-4; maybe TRBD1 (5 bases). This CDR3 is 14 amino acids long. V gave up 6 bases and J gave up 10 bases, with 18 bases separating them. Germline assignment: CDR1 MNHEY and CDR2 SMNVEV (reference sequence). The CDR3 coding sequence is TGTGCCAGCAGGGGATCGACAGAGGAGGGAAAACTGTTTTTT. Translation: CASRGSTEEGKLFF.

V usage is TRBV6-5 and J usage is TRBJ1-2; 7 nucleotides agree with TRBD1. From germline, CDR1 is MNHEY and CDR2 SVGAGI. Losses at the gene ends were 7 bases for V and 6 bases for J; bases not matched to a gene: 5. The CDR3 has 12 residues. The CDR3 region has the DNA TGTGCCAGCACCAAGGACAGGAATGGCTACACCTTC. It translates to CASTKDRNGYTF.

The chain carries TRBV11-3 and TRBJ2-3; D gene uncertain. Germline loops: CDR1 SGHNT, CDR2 YENEEA. With 8 bases removed from V and 0 bases from J, the gap between germline ends came to 6 bases. CDR3 length: 12 residues. The CDR3, as DNA: TGTGCCAGCGGAACAAGCACAGATACGCAGTATTTT. Protein product: CASGTSTDTQYF.

The CDR3 DNA follows: TGTGCCAGCAGCTTGGCGGCAGCGAACACCGGGGAGCTGTTTTTT. It yields the protein CASSLAAANTGELFF. The chain uses TRBV5-6 and TRBJ2-2, with D unclear. CDR1 is SGHDT, CDR2 YYEEEE, per germline. The ends were cut back, 0 bases at V and 0 bases at J, with 6 bases in the middle. The CDR3 is 15 residues long.

This clone was seen once. The rearrangement uses TRBV28 and TRBJ2-7; D not certain. Per the germline V gene, CDR1 is MDHEN and CDR2 is SYDVKM. V was shortened by 2 bases and J by 4 bases, with 6 bases between the two germline ends. This CDR3 is 12 amino acids long. CDR3 DNA: TGTGCCAGCAGTTTACCCGCATACGAGCAGTACTTC. This translates into CASSLPAYEQYF.

V and J are TRBV12-3 or TRBV12-4 and TRBJ1-5; possibly TRBD1 for D (6 bases). The CDR3 has 13 residues. V lost 4 bases and J lost 11, with 15 bases in between. CDR3: CASSSRANRAQHF. CDR3 in DNA: TGTGCCAGCAGTTCCCGGGCCAACAGGGCCCAGCATTTT.

V usage is TRBV30 and J usage is TRBJ1-3; perhaps TRBD1 as D (5 bases). From germline, CDR1 is GTSNPN and CDR2 SVGIG (reference sequence). V lost 3 bases and J 1 base, leaving 16 bases between the germline ends. This CDR3 comprises 16 residues. CDR3 protein: CAWSPRGVRSGNTIYF. The CDR3 nucleotides are TGTGCCTGGAGCCCACGGGGGGTGAGATCTGGAAACACCATATATTTT.

V and J are TRBV6-2 or TRBV6-3 and TRBJ2-7, with TRBD1 matching 7 bases. Germline V gene data show CDR1 as MNHEY and CDR2 as SVGEGT. CDR3 length: 15 amino acids. With V trimmed by 5 bases and J by 2 bases, 9 bases remained unmatched. CDR3 nucleotide sequence: TGTGCCAGCAGTAGCTTCCGACAGGGTACCTACGAGCAGTACTTC. Protein sequence: CASSSFRQGTYEQYF.

The gene calls are TRBV24-1 and TRBJ2-3; D gene ambiguous. The CDR3 has 14 amino acids. The ends were cut back, 5 bases at V and 4 bases at J, with 12 bases in the middle. Germline CDR1 is KGHDR and CDR2 is SFDVKD. The CDR3 nucleotides read TGTGCCACCAGTGGCGCCGGCCGGGCAGATACGCAGTATTTT. This encodes CATSGAGRADTQYF.

The gene calls are TRBV11-2 and TRBJ1-1, with unresolved D. The germline gives CDR1 SGHAT, CDR2 FQNNGV. V was clipped by 0 bases and J by 7 bases, with 6 bases between them. This CDR3 has 12 amino acids. The CDR3 loop reads CASSLDRLEAFF. The CDR3 DNA reads as TGTGCCAGCAGCTTAGACAGGCTTGAAGCTTTCTTT. The full variable domain, rest sourced from reference TRBV11-2 and TRBJ1-1, is EAGVAQSPRYKIIEKRQSVAFWCNPISGHATLYWYQQILGQGPKLLIQFQNNGVVDDSQLPKDRFSAERLKGVDSTLKIQPAKLEDSAVYLCASSLDRLEAFFGQGTRLTVV.

The chain couples TRBV6-5 to TRBJ2-5; no clear D gene. The J call is doubtful: the DNA matches TRBJ2-7 better. Germline CDR1 reads MNHEY; CDR2 reads SVGAGI. CDR3 length: 15 residues. CDR3 sequence (DNA): TGTGCCAGCAGCCCCGGGCCCTCCCAAACCTACGAGCAGTACTTC. It is translated as CASSPGPSQTYEQYF.